The rows below give T cell receptor beta chains drawn from one sample of a study of blood T cells in healthy people across ages. From the 5' RACE reads, TCRdb called clonotypes with MiXCR, one entry per CDR3 protein. The table has around 1,000,000 distinct CDR3 sequences, approximately 38% seen once. The specimen was blood. Every receptor here comes from a man aged 18 to 35 in good health. Both conserved end residues are part of each CDR3. Fields, in order: CDR3 DNA, CDR3 protein, clone size, D gene, J gene, V gene, CDR3 length. A D gene is named only where the DNA matches it firmly. Clone size is given for some rows only: seen once, a few or many times, or a class if the clone is expanded.

CDR3 DNA: TGCAGTGCTAGTATGGGACAGGGGGTTGATCAGCCCCAGCATTTT; CDR3 protein: CSASMGQGVDQPQHF; clone size: few; D gene: TRBD1; J gene: TRBJ1-5; V gene: TRBV20-1; CDR3 length: 15
CDR3 DNA: TGCAGTGCTAGAGGGCCTGCTAGCGGTCGCACAGATACGCAGTATTTT; CDR3 protein: CSARGPASGRTDTQYF; clone size: .; D gene: TRBD2; J gene: TRBJ2-3; V gene: TRBV20-1; CDR3 length: 16
CDR3 DNA: TGTGCCAGTAGTATAGATGGACAGGTCTATGGCTACACCTTC; CDR3 protein: CASSIDGQVYGYTF; clone size: .; D gene: TRBD1; J gene: TRBJ1-2; V gene: TRBV19; CDR3 length: 14
CDR3 DNA: TGCAGCGTTGACCGGGGGACAGGCTATGGCTACACCTTC; CDR3 protein: CSVDRGTGYGYTF; clone size: many; D gene: TRBD1; J gene: TRBJ1-2; V gene: TRBV29-1; CDR3 length: 13
CDR3 DNA: TGTGCCAGCAGCTTGTGGGTCGGGGAGCTGTTTTTT; CDR3 protein: CASSLWVGELFF; clone size: .; D gene: .; J gene: TRBJ2-2; V gene: TRBV7-2; CDR3 length: 12
CDR3 DNA: TGTGCCAGCAGCGCCCGGGGGCGGAATGAAAAACTGTTTTTT; CDR3 protein: CASSARGRNEKLFF; clone size: .; D gene: .; J gene: TRBJ1-4; V gene: TRBV7-2; CDR3 length: 14
CDR3 DNA: TGTGCCAGCAGCTTAGAGGGGGATTTCGAGCAGTACTTC; CDR3 protein: CASSLEGDFEQYF; clone size: .; D gene: .; J gene: TRBJ2-7; V gene: TRBV7-6; CDR3 length: 13
CDR3 DNA: TGTGCCAGCAGTGTAGGGTACCCCACAGATACGCAGTATTTT; CDR3 protein: CASSVGYPTDTQYF; clone size: few; D gene: .; J gene: TRBJ2-3; V gene: TRBV5-6; CDR3 length: 14
CDR3 DNA: TGTGCCAGCAGGGAAGACTTTGGACTAGCGTACTACAATGAGCAGTTCTTC; CDR3 protein: CASREDFGLAYYNEQFF; clone size: .; D gene: TRBD2; J gene: TRBJ2-1; V gene: TRBV6-2/TRBV6-3; CDR3 length: 17
CDR3 DNA: TGCAGTGCAGGGACAGGGGGCGAGCAGTACTTC; CDR3 protein: CSAGTGGEQYF; clone size: .; D gene: TRBD1; J gene: TRBJ2-7; V gene: TRBV20-1; CDR3 length: 11
CDR3 DNA: TGTGCCATCAGACGTGACAGGGGGCGAGGGGGCTCGTACAATGAGCAGTTCTTC; CDR3 protein: CAIRRDRGRGGSYNEQFF; clone size: many; D gene: TRBD1; J gene: TRBJ2-1; V gene: TRBV10-3; CDR3 length: 18
CDR3 DNA: TGTGCCAGCAGTTACGACCCCGATGAAGCTACCGCCTACAATGAGCAGTTCTTC; CDR3 protein: CASSYDPDEATAYNEQFF; clone size: .; D gene: .; J gene: TRBJ2-1; V gene: TRBV6-2/TRBV6-3; CDR3 length: 18
CDR3 DNA: TGTGCCAGCAGTCAAATCCGGGCCAAATATGGCTACACCTTC; CDR3 protein: CASSQIRAKYGYTF; clone size: few; D gene: .; J gene: TRBJ1-2; V gene: TRBV6-5; CDR3 length: 14
CDR3 DNA: TGTGCCAGCAGACAGGGGACAGATGTGGCACACGAGCAGTACTTC; CDR3 protein: CASRQGTDVAHEQYF; clone size: few; D gene: TRBD1; J gene: TRBJ2-7; V gene: TRBV6-2/TRBV6-3; CDR3 length: 15
CDR3 DNA: TGCAGTGCTAGCCGGGGGGTTTCCGGGGAGCTGTTTTTT; CDR3 protein: CSASRGVSGELFF; clone size: .; D gene: TRBD2; J gene: TRBJ2-2; V gene: TRBV20-1; CDR3 length: 13
CDR3 DNA: TGTGCCAGCAGTACTGGACTAGCGAGCACAGATACGCAGTATTTT; CDR3 protein: CASSTGLASTDTQYF; clone size: few; D gene: TRBD2; J gene: TRBJ2-3; V gene: TRBV6-5; CDR3 length: 15
CDR3 DNA: TGTGCCAGCAGCGTAGAGGGTTCGCCCCTCCAGTTT; CDR3 protein: CASSVEGSPLQF; clone size: .; D gene: .; J gene: TRBJ1-6; V gene: TRBV9; CDR3 length: 12
CDR3 DNA: TGTGCCAGCAAATCGAGCGGGAGCGTCTACGAGCAGTACTTC; CDR3 protein: CASKSSGSVYEQYF; clone size: .; D gene: TRBD2; J gene: TRBJ2-7; V gene: TRBV25-1; CDR3 length: 14
CDR3 DNA: TGCAGTGCTAGTGACGAACACGGGACTAATGAAAAACTGTTTTTT; CDR3 protein: CSASDEHGTNEKLFF; clone size: few; D gene: .; J gene: TRBJ1-4; V gene: TRBV20-1; CDR3 length: 15
CDR3 DNA: TGTGCCAGCAGCTATGACAGTCCCAATGAGCAGTACTTC; CDR3 protein: CASSYDSPNEQYF; clone size: .; D gene: .; J gene: TRBJ2-7; V gene: TRBV7-2; CDR3 length: 13
CDR3 DNA: TGTGCCAGCAGTTTATTCGGACAGGGGGCGCTTGGCTATGGCTACACCTTC; CDR3 protein: CASSLFGQGALGYGYTF; clone size: many; D gene: TRBD1; J gene: TRBJ1-2; V gene: TRBV27; CDR3 length: 17
CDR3 DNA: TGTGCCAGCCTCTTGGGCGGTCATACAGATACGCAGTATTTT; CDR3 protein: CASLLGGHTDTQYF; clone size: .; D gene: .; J gene: TRBJ2-3; V gene: TRBV6-6; CDR3 length: 14
CDR3 DNA: TGTGCCAGCAACAGGGGGGGGTTCCCCGGGGAGCTGTTTTTT; CDR3 protein: CASNRGGFPGELFF; clone size: .; D gene: .; J gene: TRBJ2-2; V gene: TRBV6-5; CDR3 length: 14
CDR3 DNA: TGCAGTGCTAGCCGAGGTCGGGGGGTCTACAATGAGCAGTTCTTC; CDR3 protein: CSASRGRGVYNEQFF; clone size: few; D gene: TRBD2; J gene: TRBJ2-1; V gene: TRBV20-1; CDR3 length: 15
CDR3 DNA: TGCAGTGCCGGAAGGACCTATAACTATGGCTACACCTTC; CDR3 protein: CSAGRTYNYGYTF; clone size: .; D gene: .; J gene: TRBJ1-2; V gene: TRBV20-1; CDR3 length: 13
CDR3 DNA: TGTGCCAGCAGCGCCCGGGAGGGTTCATACAATGAGCAGTTCTTC; CDR3 protein: CASSAREGSYNEQFF; clone size: few; D gene: TRBD2; J gene: TRBJ2-1; V gene: TRBV9; CDR3 length: 15